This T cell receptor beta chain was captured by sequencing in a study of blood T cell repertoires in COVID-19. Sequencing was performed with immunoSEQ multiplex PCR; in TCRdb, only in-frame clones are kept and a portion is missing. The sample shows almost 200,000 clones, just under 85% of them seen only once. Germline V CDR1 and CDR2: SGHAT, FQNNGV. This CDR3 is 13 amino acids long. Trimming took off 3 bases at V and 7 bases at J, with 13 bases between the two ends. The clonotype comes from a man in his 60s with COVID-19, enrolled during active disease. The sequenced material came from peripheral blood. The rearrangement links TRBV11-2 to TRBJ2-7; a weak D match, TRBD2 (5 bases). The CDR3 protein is CASSFVRDREQYF. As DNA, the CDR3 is TGTGCCAGCAGCTTTGTGAGGGATCGGGAGCAGTACTTC.